Listed below are T cell receptor beta chains from one sample, sequenced in a study of shared clonotypes between healthy human individuals. The data were produced by immunoSEQ multiplex PCR, yet TCRdb's version contains in-frame clones alone and is incomplete. This table holds about 680,000 clones, around 78% found once. The sample taken for sequencing was memory CD4+ T cells sorted from blood. The receptors come from a woman aged 25 to 45 in good health. Each CDR3 is given with its conserved first and last residue. Some rows have no size entry. The others give once, few or many, or a class for an expanded clone.

clone_size v_call cdr3_aa
- TRBV27 CASSLRQGLFEQYF
- TRBV5-6 CASSLAPDQYNEQFF
- TRBV5-5 CASSYYRGTGELFF
- TRBV7-3 CASSSPPGLAGVDTQYF
- TRBV5-6 CASSRTGFGFGELFF
- TRBV28 CASSHGSEGSYEQYF
- TRBV11-1 CASSPGTATYEQYF
- TRBV19 CASSIDDRNTEAFF
once TRBV18 CASSTDRVTEAFF
few TRBV27 CASSLIPGQGKNIQYF
- TRBV19 CASSNRKSSGANVLTF
once TRBV6-1 CASSEERGLGGNTIYF
- TRBV14 CASSHGTGFGSSGANVLTF
- TRBV30 CAWAPERDTEAFF
few TRBV4-1 CASSQESAGGPYEQYF
few TRBV18 CASSPPVASGRGTQYF
- TRBV19 CASSTNPGQNTEAFF